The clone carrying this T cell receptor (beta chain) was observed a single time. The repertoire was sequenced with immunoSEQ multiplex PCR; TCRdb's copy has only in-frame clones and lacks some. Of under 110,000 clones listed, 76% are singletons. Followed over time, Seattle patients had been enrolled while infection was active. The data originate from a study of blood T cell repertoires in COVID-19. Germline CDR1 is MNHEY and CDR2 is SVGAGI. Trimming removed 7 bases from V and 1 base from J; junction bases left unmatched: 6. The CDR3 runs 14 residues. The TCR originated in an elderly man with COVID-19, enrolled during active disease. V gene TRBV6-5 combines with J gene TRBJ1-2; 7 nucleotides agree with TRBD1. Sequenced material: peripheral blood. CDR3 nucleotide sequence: TGTGCCAGCAACCACAGGGGACGTAACTATGGCTACACCTTC. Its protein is CASNHRGRNYGYTF.